The 9 T cell receptor beta chains presented below share a single source sample, sequenced in a study of T cell repertoires in cytomegalovirus infection. TCRdb called the reads again in MiXCR, with one record for every CDR3 protein. The table includes 650,000 to 900,000 distinct CDR3 sequences, about 30% detected once. These receptors lack a known antigen. Here the sequenced sample was cultured CD8+ T cells from PBMCs, taken from culture after CMV antigen stimulation. The receptors here all came from a human donor in good health (CMV status not recorded). Some clones in this sample may be carry-over from other donors' samples.

The chain combines TRBV27 with TRBJ2-1, with D maybe TRBD1 (6 bases). The CDR3 loop spans 15 amino acids. The germline V and J ends were trimmed by 1 base and 1 base, with 8 bases remaining between them. Germline V gene sequence: CDR1 MNHEY, CDR2 SMNVEV (reference sequence). The CDR3 sequence is CASSLFQGSYNEQFF. The DNA for the CDR3 is TGTGCCAGCAGTTTATTCCAGGGGTCCTACAATGAGCAGTTCTTC.

This sequence joins TRBV28 and TRBJ2-3, with D possibly TRBD1 on 6 matching bases. In germline, CDR1 is MDHEN, CDR2 SYDVKM. V was shortened by 7 bases and J by 5 bases, with 16 bases between the two germline ends. The CDR3 has 14 residues. For the CDR3, the DNA is TGTGCCAGCACCGCCAGGGGCCATTTAGATACGCAGTATTTT. Translating it yields CASTARGHLDTQYF.

This clonotype came up a few times. The chain employs TRBV6-5 and TRBJ1-2; D perhaps matches TRBD1 (5 bases). This CDR3 region has 13 residues. The germline V and J ends were trimmed by 0 bases and 7 bases, with 9 bases remaining between them. Germline V lookup: CDR1 MNHEY, CDR2 SVGAGI. This chain's CDR3 is CASSYSSGSGYTF. CDR3 sequence (DNA): TGTGCCAGCAGTTACTCGTCAGGGAGTGGCTACACCTTC.

As to this clonotype: One end of the junction does not line up with germline, which may come from a read error. The V call is TRBV27, the J call TRBJ1-3, with 9 bases lining up with TRBD1. Germline V CDR1 and CDR2: MNHEY, SMNVEV (reference sequence). CDR3 length equals 14 residues. The CDR3 DNA is TGTACCAGCAGGACAGGGGTCTCTGGAAACACCATATATTTT. Protein sequence: CTSRTGVSGNTIYF.

The chain combines TRBV27 with TRBJ1-5; D ambiguous. Germline CDR1 and CDR2: MNHEY and SMNVEV (reference sequence). The CDR3 contains 14 residues. Trimming cost V 2 bases and J 0 bases, with 5 bases left between them. The CDR3 nucleotides read TGTGCCAGCAGTTTAAAGCATAGCAATCAGCCCCAGCATTTT. Translated, it gives CASSLKHSNQPQHF.

The V and J genes are TRBV6-6 and TRBJ1-1; D is uncertain. V was pared by 2 bases and J by 1 base, with 11 bases between. Germline V gives CDR1 MNHNY, CDR2 SVGAGI (reference sequence). The CDR3 consists of 15 residues. The CDR3 nucleotides read TGTGCCAGCAGTTACACGAATATCTGGAACACTGAAGCTTTCTTT. It codes for CASSYTNIWNTEAFF.

CDR3 nucleotides: TGTGCCAGCAGTCAGGCTAGCGGGACCATCACAGATACGCAGTATTTT. Its translation: CASSQASGTITDTQYF. The V gene is TRBV28, the J gene TRBJ2-3, with 9 positions matching TRBD2. CDR1 and CDR2 (germline): MDHEN, SYDVKM. CDR3 length: 16 residues. J gave up 2 bases and V 5 bases, and 8 bases lay outside the gene matches.

This clonotype was recorded a few times. The chain uses TRBV7-2 and TRBJ2-1, with D perhaps matching TRBD1 or TRBD2 (5 bases each). The V end was cut by 5 bases, the J end by 7 bases, with 15 bases between. Germline CDR1 SGHTA, CDR2 FQGNSA. The length of the CDR3 is 14 residues. The CDR3 sequence: CASSQSGLGNEQFF. The CDR3 DNA sequence: TGTGCCAGCAGCCAATCGGGGCTAGGGAATGAGCAGTTCTTC.

The rearrangement links TRBV5-4 to TRBJ2-7, with a weak D call TRBD1 (5 bases). Trimming cost V 4 bases and J 0 bases, with 5 bases left between them. The CDR3 runs 12 residues. CDR1 SGHNT and CDR2 YYREEE come from the germline V gene (reference sequence). The CDR3 nucleotides read TGTGCCAGCAGCGACAGCTCCTACGAGCAGTACGTC. The encoded protein is CASSDSSYEQYV.